The sequence of this T cell receptor beta chain was determined in a study of cytomegalovirus exposure and HLA in healthy donors. General observations from the study: Common viral pathogens (according to a later analysis) appeared linked to several of the most significant clusters. Other equally common chains were less clonally expanded than HLA-associated TCR beta chains, a later analysis showed. Reported results showed that the classifier diagnosed cytomegalovirus status with high specificity and sensitivity. Roughly even sequencing depth across donors was the assumption behind the presence/absence analyses.

The germline gives CDR1 KGHSH, CDR2 LQKENI. Trimming at V came to 5 bases and at J to 4 bases, leaving 2 bases not matched to a gene. The CDR3 totals 13 residues. This clone was observed once. Its antigen is undetermined. The PCR employed 60 Vbeta primers together with 13 Jbeta primers. Produced via immunoSEQ multiplex PCR; TCRdb's table is partial and in-frame only. The sample has around 220,000 clones, over 65% seen once. The chain carries TRBV18 and TRBJ1-3; 7 positions match TRBD1. This TCR derives from a man aged 40-50 years in good health and CMV-seronegative. The sample comprised PBMCs. In nucleotides, the CDR3 is TGTGCCAGCTCAGCGGACAGGGGAAACACCATATATTTT. Protein product: CASSADRGNTIYF.